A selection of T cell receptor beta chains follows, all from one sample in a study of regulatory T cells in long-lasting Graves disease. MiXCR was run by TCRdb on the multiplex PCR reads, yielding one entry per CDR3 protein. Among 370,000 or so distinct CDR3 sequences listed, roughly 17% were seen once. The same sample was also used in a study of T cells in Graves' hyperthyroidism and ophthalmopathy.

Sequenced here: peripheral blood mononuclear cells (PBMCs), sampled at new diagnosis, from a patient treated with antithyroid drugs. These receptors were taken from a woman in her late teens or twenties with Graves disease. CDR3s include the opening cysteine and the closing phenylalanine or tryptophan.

CDR3 protein: CATSAADRGTYNEQFF; J gene: TRBJ2-1; V gene: TRBV24-1
CDR3 protein: CASIALRGRFEAFF; J gene: TRBJ1-1; V gene: TRBV6-1
CDR3 protein: CSVDKGEGSGANVLTF; J gene: TRBJ2-6; V gene: TRBV29-1
CDR3 protein: CASSPWTGLANSGNTIYF; J gene: TRBJ1-3; V gene: TRBV18
CDR3 protein: CSGTGGSGLNTGELFF; J gene: TRBJ2-2; V gene: TRBV29-1
CDR3 protein: CASSTTGSYNEQFF; J gene: TRBJ2-1; V gene: TRBV9
CDR3 protein: CASTRGDNEQFF; J gene: TRBJ2-1; V gene: TRBV12-3/TRBV12-4
CDR3 protein: CASSWTEIDTQYF; J gene: TRBJ2-3; V gene: TRBV2
CDR3 protein: CSAQTLFLPDTQYF; J gene: TRBJ2-3; V gene: TRBV20-1
CDR3 protein: CASSELSDRRDGNTIYF; J gene: TRBJ1-3; V gene: TRBV25-1
CDR3 protein: CASSHALSGTGGTDTQYF; J gene: TRBJ2-3; V gene: TRBV4-1
CDR3 protein: CSARATTGLRDEKLFF; J gene: TRBJ1-4; V gene: TRBV20-1
CDR3 protein: CSARSLASGRIIEQFF; J gene: TRBJ2-1; V gene: TRBV20-1
CDR3 protein: CASSVALAGGRIGDSEQFF; J gene: TRBJ2-1; V gene: TRBV9
CDR3 protein: CASSFSGTGGYEQYF; J gene: TRBJ2-7; V gene: TRBV5-1
CDR3 protein: CASRRDRVGTEAFF; J gene: TRBJ1-1; V gene: TRBV5-1
CDR3 protein: CASSLGQGVDEQFF; J gene: TRBJ2-1; V gene: TRBV5-1
CDR3 protein: CASSRQAGNTIYF; J gene: TRBJ1-3; V gene: TRBV6-1
CDR3 protein: CVHVPSSGTGELFF; J gene: TRBJ2-2; V gene: TRBV7-9
CDR3 protein: CASSQGGSGVYYGYTF; J gene: TRBJ1-2; V gene: TRBV4-1
CDR3 protein: CASSPYGTGGTGELFF; J gene: TRBJ2-2; V gene: TRBV5-1
CDR3 protein: CSAEGTGSYEQYF; J gene: TRBJ2-7; V gene: TRBV20-1
CDR3 protein: CASSSGLAGQVYEQFF; J gene: TRBJ2-1; V gene: TRBV28
CDR3 protein: CASSPNWDSIRDEQYF; J gene: TRBJ2-7; V gene: TRBV7-9
CDR3 protein: CASSLRGTVLETQYF; J gene: TRBJ2-5; V gene: TRBV7-9
CDR3 protein: CASSSRAGSAGVYIEQFF; J gene: TRBJ2-1; V gene: TRBV7-9
CDR3 protein: CSARDVRNYGYTF; J gene: TRBJ1-2; V gene: TRBV20-1
CDR3 protein: CASSQPGGLYNEQFF; J gene: TRBJ2-1; V gene: TRBV2
CDR3 protein: CASSFLGQGNEKLFF; J gene: TRBJ1-4; V gene: TRBV5-6
CDR3 protein: CSARGIGRSGVGPPDTQYF; J gene: TRBJ2-3; V gene: TRBV20-1
CDR3 protein: CASSSPGLADSYNEQFF; J gene: TRBJ2-1; V gene: TRBV28
CDR3 protein: CASSFHPSLSGANVLTF; J gene: TRBJ2-6; V gene: TRBV5-1
CDR3 protein: CASVALGQNKDEAFF; J gene: TRBJ1-1; V gene: TRBV6-1
CDR3 protein: CASSLARAGGSVTDTQYF; J gene: TRBJ2-3; V gene: TRBV11-3
CDR3 protein: CASSNPFFGMNTEAFF; J gene: TRBJ1-1; V gene: TRBV6-1
CDR3 protein: CASSSFRLAGFSSYNEQFF; J gene: TRBJ2-1; V gene: TRBV7-3
CDR3 protein: CASRGLAGNEQFF; J gene: TRBJ2-1; V gene: TRBV11-2
CDR3 protein: CAWKLAGVGGELFF; J gene: TRBJ2-2; V gene: TRBV30
CDR3 protein: CATRGTGADTQYF; J gene: TRBJ2-3; V gene: TRBV24-1
CDR3 protein: CASLETSGKAGEQFF; J gene: TRBJ2-1; V gene: TRBV28
CDR3 protein: CSVARGSTQYF; J gene: TRBJ2-3; V gene: TRBV29-1
CDR3 protein: CASSQTSGPYNEQFF; J gene: TRBJ2-1; V gene: TRBV2
CDR3 protein: CATSRALAGVGETQYF; J gene: TRBJ2-5; V gene: TRBV15
CDR3 protein: CAWNPGVNTEAFF; J gene: TRBJ1-1; V gene: TRBV30
CDR3 protein: CASSPGQAYEKLFF; J gene: TRBJ1-4; V gene: TRBV12-3/TRBV12-4
CDR3 protein: CSARSWPGSSTDTQYF; J gene: TRBJ2-3; V gene: TRBV20-1
CDR3 protein: CASSRMTGDGNNEQFF; J gene: TRBJ2-1; V gene: TRBV11-2
CDR3 protein: CASSLPPLGNFIETQYF; J gene: TRBJ2-5; V gene: TRBV28
CDR3 protein: CATSTGGELFF; J gene: TRBJ2-2; V gene: TRBV24-1
CDR3 protein: CSARPGNIQYF; J gene: TRBJ2-4; V gene: TRBV20-1